The subject of this entry is one T cell receptor (beta chain). Antigen: not known. This sample was included in a study of CD8 T cells in ankylosing spondylitis. Study-level findings and limits: Clones linked to disease were reported to show significant enrichment in matched ankylosing spondylitis synovial fluid. There were earlier reports of some motif variants in reactive arthritis synovial fluid and blood. Apparently characteristic of ankylosing spondylitis blood was a TCR beta motif (about eight highly homologous variants).

Quantitative 5'-RACE was performed with molecular barcodes, and it yielded the TCR beta libraries. TCRdb redid the calling of the 5' RACE reads with MiXCR, one entry per CDR3 protein. The sample yields around 770,000 distinct CDR3 sequences, around a fifth seen once. CDR1 KGHSH and CDR2 LQKENI come from the germline V gene. This CDR3 spans 15 amino acids. Trimming cost V 3 bases and J 6 bases; bases outside gene matches: 4. The chain has TRBV18 and TRBJ2-1, with TRBD1 identical over 11 bases. The clonotype originates from a male donor with ankylosing spondylitis. The sequencing sample was made of blood, either unsorted or a sorted T cell fraction (not recorded which). The CDR3 nucleotides are TGTGCCAGCTCACCCGGGACAGGGGGGGTCAATGAGCAGTTCTTC. It encodes CASSPGTGGVNEQFF.